This paragraph reports one T cell receptor (beta chain). The antigen is unknown. Clones were read by immunoSEQ multiplex PCR, and TCRdb kept only the in-frame ones, dropping some. The sample lists 90,000 to 95,000 clones, just over 85% seen once, with more than 8.5% in the top ten. This specimen comes from a study of T cell responses to AZD1222 COVID-19 vaccine. The study, taken as a whole, reports: Clonal diversity was possibly underestimated, and the donors were mostly white British, with more females.

This CDR3 has 12 amino acids. Germline loops: CDR1 SGHDN, CDR2 FVKESK. The V end was cut by 1 base, the J end by 12 bases, with 11 bases between. The chain recombines TRBV14 with TRBJ2-3, with D maybe TRBD2 (5 bases). The sample consisted of peripheral blood, taken on day 0 of AZD1222 vaccination. The sequence came from an adult in good health. The CDR3 nucleotides read TGTGCCAGCAGCCAAGCAGCGGCTATACAGTATTTT. Protein product: CASSQAAAIQYF.